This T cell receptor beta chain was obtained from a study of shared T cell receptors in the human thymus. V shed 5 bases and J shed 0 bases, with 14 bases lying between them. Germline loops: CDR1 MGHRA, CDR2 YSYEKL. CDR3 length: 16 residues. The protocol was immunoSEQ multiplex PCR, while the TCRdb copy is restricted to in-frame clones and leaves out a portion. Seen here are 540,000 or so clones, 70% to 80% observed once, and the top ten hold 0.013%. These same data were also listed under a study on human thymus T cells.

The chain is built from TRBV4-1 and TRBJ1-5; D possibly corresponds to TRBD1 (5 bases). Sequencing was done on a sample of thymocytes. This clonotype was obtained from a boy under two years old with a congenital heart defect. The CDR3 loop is CASSGHQGGSNQPQHF. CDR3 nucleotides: TGCGCCAGCAGCGGACACCAGGGAGGTAGCAATCAGCCCCAGCATTTT.